The 22 T cell receptor beta chains presented below share a single source sample, sequenced in a study of T-cell reconstitution after alpha-beta-depleted transplantation in children (dated by TCRdb to 2016 to 2017). Library preparation was by PCR. Reads for this sample came from an Illumina HiSeq 2500. TCR libraries were prepared with molecular barcoding, using unique molecular identifiers to normalize TCRbeta repertoire quantification. The public reads were reanalyzed by TCRdb: fastp trimming at Q25, MiXCR alignment, in-frame beta chains only. Duplicate CDR3 protein sequences are folded into a single record with the most common DNA and genes. For this sample there are hundreds of thousands of distinct CDR3 sequences; around a third appear just once. The top ten hold 2.4% of the sample. The sequencing used PBMCs from the stem cell graft donor, collected from the stem cell graft. Receptor source: a human donor who donated a stem cell graft to a child with aplastic anemia.

The chain links TRBV6-1 to TRBJ2-7; D call uncertain. The V gene's germline CDR1 is MNHNS and CDR2 SASEGT. The CDR3 runs to 15 residues. Trimming stripped 1 base from V and 4 bases from J, with 14 bases between. CDR3 nucleotide sequence: TGTGCCAGCAGTGAAGTCCAGAGGTCCCTGTACGAGCAGTACGTC. Translated, it gives CASSEVQRSLYEQYV.

V gene TRBV29-1 combines with J gene TRBJ2-1, with 12 bases identical to TRBD2. There are 15 residues in the CDR3. The junction had 4 bases not matched to a gene; V was cut back by 6 bases and J by 1 base. The germline CDR1 and CDR2 sequences are SQVTM and ANQGSEA. The CDR3 is CSVPTSGSSYNEQFF. For the CDR3, the DNA is TGCAGCGTACCGACTAGCGGGAGTTCCTACAATGAGCAGTTCTTC.

This clonotype appeared once. The rearrangement links TRBV19 to TRBJ1-2; D is uncertain. Between the trimmed V and J ends, which lost 5 bases and 13 bases, there was a span of 17 bases. Germline V lookup: CDR1 LNHDA, CDR2 SQIVND (reference sequence). CDR3 length: 12 amino acids. CDR3 amino acids: CASSVGSEDLTF. DNA for the CDR3: TGTGCCAGTAGTGTAGGTTCGGAGGATCTCACCTTC.

This clonotype showed up just a few times. V is TRBV29-1 and J is TRBJ2-3; 8 positions match TRBD2. The CDR3 runs 19 residues. Germline V gene sequence: CDR1 SQVTM, CDR2 ANQGSEA. Trimming at V came to 6 bases and at J to 3 bases, leaving 23 bases not matched to a gene. CDR3 in DNA: TGCAGCGTCGCAGCGGGCTTAATAGCGGGAACTTCGGTTACAGATACGCAGTATTTT. This codes for CSVAAGLIAGTSVTDTQYF.

The chain links TRBV12-3 or TRBV12-4 to TRBJ1-3, with D uncertain. V was clipped by 6 bases and J by 0 bases, with 9 bases between them. The CDR3 loop spans 14 amino acids. The CDR3 DNA reads as TGTGCCAGCAGCGGACGGTTCTCTGGAAACACCATATATTTT. Its protein is CASSGRFSGNTIYF.

J is TRBJ1-2 and V is TRBV28, with D unclear. This CDR3 has 15 amino acids. V gave up 2 bases and J gave up 1 base, with 11 bases separating them. CDR1 is MDHEN, CDR2 SYDVKM, per germline. In nucleotides, the CDR3 is TGTGCCAGCAGTTTAGCACAGAGTTTTAACTATGGCTACACCTTC. Translation gives CASSLAQSFNYGYTF.

The chain joins TRBV7-8 to TRBJ2-7; TRBD2 agrees at 9 bases. The CDR3 runs 15 residues. Germline V gene sequence: CDR1 SGHVS, CDR2 FQNEAQ. V was clipped by 0 bases and J by 4 bases; unmatched bases: 4. CDR3 in amino acids: CASSLAGLAGYEQYV. The DNA for the CDR3 is TGTGCCAGCAGCTTAGCGGGGCTAGCGGGGTACGAGCAGTACGTC.

This clonotype showed up just a few times. The rearrangement joins TRBV29-1 to TRBJ2-3, with 8 nucleotides matching TRBD2. The germline V gene encodes CDR1 SQVTM and CDR2 ANQGSEA. This CDR3 is built from 14 residues. V gave up 5 bases and J gave up 5 bases; unmatched junction bases: 9. CDR3 amino acids: CSVLRGGGGDTQYF. The CDR3 DNA is TGCAGCGTTTTACGGGGGGGCGGCGGAGATACGCAGTATTTT.

The chain is built from TRBV9 and TRBJ1-1; maybe TRBD1 (5 bases). The CDR3 consists of 14 residues. Per germline, CDR1 SGDLS and CDR2 YYNGEE. The V gene lost 0 bases and the J gene lost 3 bases, with 9 bases spanning the gap. The CDR3 bases are TGTGCCAGCAGCGTAGCTCTAGGGGACACTGAAGCTTTCTTT. Its translation is CASSVALGDTEAFF. The whole variable domain, filled in from reference TRBV9 and TRBJ1-1, reads DSGVTQTPKHLITATGQRVTLRCSPRSGDLSVYWYQQSLDQGLQFLIQYYNGEERAKGNILERFSAQQFPDLHSELNLSSLELGDSALYFCASSVALGDTEAFFGQGTRLTVV.

Points on this clonotype: The junction shows a germline mismatch at one end, possibly a read error. The chain joins TRBV6-1 to TRBJ2-5, with 10 bases lining up with TRBD2. The V gene's germline CDR1 is MNHNS and CDR2 SASEGT. The CDR3 consists of 14 residues. The CDR3 reads CASTGPGAGGPPDF. In DNA, the CDR3 is TGTGCCAGCACTGGGCCAGGAGCGGGAGGGCCCCCGGACTTC.

The gene calls are TRBV13 and TRBJ1-2; D remains ambiguous. Trimming removed 3 bases at V and 4 bases at J, with 9 bases between. CDR1 and CDR2 from the germline V gene are PRHDT and FYEKMQ (reference sequence). The CDR3 covers 13 residues. The CDR3 DNA reads TGTGCCAGCAGCTTGCAGTATACCTATGGCTACACCTTC. Its protein product is CASSLQYTYGYTF.

This clonotype came up once. The chain combines TRBV18 with TRBJ1-3, with D unresolved. This CDR3 contains 13 residues. Trimming left V 7 bases short and J 0 bases short, with 7 bases between. The germline gives CDR1 KGHSH, CDR2 LQKENI. The CDR3 here is CASWFSSGNTIYF. In nucleotides, the CDR3 is TGTGCCAGCTGGTTCAGCTCTGGAAACACCATATATTTT.

This chain connects TRBV20-1 to TRBJ1-4, with TRBD1 matching 7 bases. This CDR3 comprises 16 residues. The J segment lost 3 bases and the V segment lost 5 bases, leaving 12 bases of the junction unmatched. Germline CDR1 and CDR2: DFQATT and SNEGSKA (reference sequence). The CDR3 spells CSAFRGGGLSNEKLFF. The CDR3 bases are TGCAGTGCTTTCCGCGGAGGGGGCCTATCTAATGAAAAACTGTTTTTT.

This clonotype appeared a few times. V is TRBV28 and J is TRBJ2-2; D is uncertain. Germline CDR1 is MDHEN and CDR2 is SYDVKM. The V end was cut by 5 bases, the J end by 7 bases, with 14 bases between. The CDR3 consists of 14 residues. CDR3 nucleotide sequence: TGTGCCAGCAGTGCTGGACGGTCTCGCGGGGAGCTGTTTTTT. This gives the protein CASSAGRSRGELFF.

This clonotype was picked up many times. The gene calls are TRBV20-1 and TRBJ1-2; D is unresolved. The V end was cut by 1 base, the J end by 2 bases, with 8 bases between. Germline V gene lookup returns CDR1 DFQATT and CDR2 SNEGSKA (reference sequence). This CDR3 region has 13 residues. This CDR3 reads CSARGAVNYGYTF. For the CDR3, the DNA is TGCAGTGCTAGAGGGGCAGTAAACTATGGCTACACCTTC.

V gene TRBV6-1 combines with J gene TRBJ1-1; D ambiguous. The V gene lost 8 bases and the J gene lost 0 bases, with 7 bases spanning the gap. CDR3 length equals 12 residues. CDR1 is MNHNS and CDR2 is SASEGT in the germline V gene. The chain's CDR3 is CASRTLNTEAFF. CDR3 nucleotides: TGTGCCAGCCGGACCCTGAACACTGAAGCTTTCTTT.

This clonotype was detected a few times. The gene calls are TRBV11-2 and TRBJ2-1; D is possibly TRBD2 (5 bases). V lost 0 bases and J lost 0, with 6 bases in between. CDR3 length: 15 residues. CDR1 and CDR2 (germline): SGHAT, FQNNGV. The CDR3 protein is CASSLDGLSYNEQFF. In nucleotides, the CDR3 is TGTGCCAGCAGCTTAGACGGACTCTCCTACAATGAGCAGTTCTTC.

This clonotype was recorded a few times. The J gene is TRBJ1-5, the V gene TRBV6-1; 10 bases agree with TRBD1. Trimming cost V 5 bases and J 8 bases; bases outside gene matches: 12. The germline V gene encodes CDR1 MNHNS and CDR2 SASEGT. This CDR3 region has 16 residues. DNA for the CDR3: TGTGCCAGCAGTCCCACCTGGGACAGGGGAGGGAAGCCCCAGCATTTT. Encoded protein: CASSPTWDRGGKPQHF.

This rearrangement joins TRBV5-4 to TRBJ2-7; maybe TRBD2 (6 bases). CDR3 length equals 13 residues. Germline V CDR1 and CDR2: SGHNT, YYREEE (reference sequence). Trimming took 4 bases from V and 7 from J, leaving 15 bases between them. CDR3 protein: CASSHRDSSEQYV. The CDR3 DNA sequence: TGTGCCAGCAGCCACCGGGACTCCTCGGAGCAGTACGTC.

The chain combines TRBV5-6 with TRBJ1-2; no reliable D call. Looked up from germline, CDR1 is SGHDT and CDR2 is YYEEEE. This CDR3 is built from 14 residues. V was clipped by 2 bases and J by 0 bases, with 8 bases between them. CDR3 residues: CASSFERTNYGYTF. The CDR3 DNA follows: TGTGCCAGCAGCTTTGAGAGAACTAACTATGGCTACACCTTC.

The chain is built from TRBV11-2 and TRBJ2-1; 12 bases line up with TRBD2. Germline CDR1 SGHAT, CDR2 FQNNGV. Trimming at V came to 3 bases and at J to 9 bases, leaving 12 bases not matched to a gene. This CDR3 has 17 amino acids. CDR3 sequence (DNA): TGTGCCAGCAGCTTTAGGACTAGCGGGACGATTCGTGGTGAGCAGTTCTTC. It is translated as CASSFRTSGTIRGEQFF.

This clonotype is a singleton in its sample. This chain joins TRBV5-4 and TRBJ2-1; 15 bases align to TRBD2. Germline assignment: CDR1 SGHNT and CDR2 YYREEE (reference sequence). The CDR3 runs 19 residues. V was clipped by 0 bases and J by 7 bases; unmatched bases: 11. As DNA, the CDR3 is TGTGCCAGCAGCTTGGCCAGGACTAGCGGGAGGGCCCTCCAGAATGAGCAGTTCTTC. Its translation is CASSLARTSGRALQNEQFF. Full variable domain (remainder filled in from reference TRBV5-4 and TRBJ2-1): ETGVTQSPTHLIKTRGQQVTLRCSSQSGHNTVSWYQQALGQGPQFIFQYYREEENGRGNFPPRFSGLQFPNYSSELNVNALELDDSALYLCASSLARTSGRALQNEQFFGPGTRLTVL.